This paragraph covers one TCR beta chain sequence. The study drew participants aged about 18 to 95 years from approximately 23 US areas. Clinical history as reported by participants underpinned cohort assignment. These data belong to a study of blood T cell repertoires in COVID-19. Study at large: The cDNA or gDNA used as material had been derived from T cells, B-cell-depleted T cells, or PBMCs.

In the source study's methods: How many nucleated cells were present was estimated from reference gene primer amplification. The method was immunoSEQ multiplex PCR; TCRdb's version includes in-frame clones alone and lacks a portion of them. D and trimming were read from the DNA, whereas the V and J calls and clone size are those reported in that table. The sample holds fewer than 350,000 clones, around 87% seen once. The CDR3 has 16 amino acids. V lost 4 bases and J 5 bases, leaving 18 bases between the germline ends. Germline CDR1 is SGHNT and CDR2 is YYREEE (reference sequence). The chain links TRBV5-4 to TRBJ1-4; no reliable D call. Sequenced material: PBMCs or T cells enriched from blood (not recorded which). The sequence derives from a woman under 30 with acute COVID-19. The CDR3, as DNA: TGTGCCAGCAGCCCCCCCTGGAGGGCACCAAATGAAAAACTGTTTTTT. Its protein is CASSPPWRAPNEKLFF.